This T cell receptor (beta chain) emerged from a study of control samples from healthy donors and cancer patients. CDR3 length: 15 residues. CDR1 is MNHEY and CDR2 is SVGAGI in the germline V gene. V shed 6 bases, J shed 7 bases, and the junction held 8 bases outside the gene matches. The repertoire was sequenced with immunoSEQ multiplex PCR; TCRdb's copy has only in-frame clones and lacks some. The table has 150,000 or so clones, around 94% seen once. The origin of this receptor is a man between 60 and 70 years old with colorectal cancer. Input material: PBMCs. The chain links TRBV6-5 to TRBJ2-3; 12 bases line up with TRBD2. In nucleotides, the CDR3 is TGTGCCAGCAGCCAAGGACTAGCGGGGAGGTATACGCAGTATTTT. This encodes CASSQGLAGRYTQYF.